This TCR beta chain was identified during a study of T cell responses to AZD1222 COVID-19 vaccine. Study-wide results and limits: At baseline, just six or seven AZD1222 recipients tested seropositive.

Turning to this clone: Its antigen is undetermined.

The CDR3 totals 15 residues. V was clipped by 5 bases and J by 6 bases; unmatched bases: 9. Germline CDR1 and CDR2: SGHTA and FQGTGA. Here immunoSEQ multiplex PCR was the method, and the copy in TCRdb shows in-frame clones only, minus some. The sample includes 120,000 or so clones, roughly 87% seen only once; the top ten take around 9.4%. The rearrangement uses TRBV7-3 and TRBJ1-2; 10 bases fit TRBD1. Sequencing was performed on peripheral blood, taken on day 0 of AZD1222 vaccination. The receptor's source is an adult in good health. Written as DNA, the CDR3 is TGTGCCAGCAGCCCAGGAGGGACAGGGGTCGATGGCTACACCTTC. This codes for CASSPGGTGVDGYTF.